One sample yielded the 27 T cell receptor beta chains listed below, sequenced in a study of blood T cells in healthy people across ages. Then a second PCR, running about 6 to 12 cycles, was carried out with a sample-barcoded 5' primer and a J-beta primer mix. TCRdb recomputed calls from the 5' RACE reads with MiXCR, one row per CDR3 protein. The sample lists about a million distinct CDR3 sequences, around 48% occurring once. The specimen was blood. All receptors derive from a man aged 25-45 years in good health.

The rearrangement links TRBV20-1 to TRBJ1-1; no definite D call. Per germline, CDR1 DFQATT and CDR2 SNEGSKA (reference sequence). Trimming cost V 4 bases and J 2 bases, with 14 bases left between them. CDR3 length: 14 residues. CDR3 loop: CSATKTPSNTEAFF. Here the CDR3 DNA reads TGCAGTGCTACCAAGACCCCATCAAACACTGAAGCTTTCTTT.

Only a few counts were recorded for this clonotype. The rearrangement joins TRBV9 to TRBJ2-1; D is uncertain. Germline V gene lookup returns CDR1 SGDLS and CDR2 YYNGEE. V gave up 4 bases and J gave up 1 base, with 15 bases separating them. CDR3 length equals 16 residues. DNA of the CDR3: TGTGCCAGCAGCTCCAGAGACACGACATCCTACAATGAGCAGTTCTTC. Its protein is CASSSRDTTSYNEQFF.

In this sample, this clonotype turned up a few times. This sequence joins TRBV27 and TRBJ2-1; 7 bases are shared with TRBD1. After removal of 9 bases from V and 7 bases from J, the junction contained 3 bases not matched to a gene. CDR1 is MNHEY, CDR2 SMNVEV, per germline (reference sequence). This CDR3 comprises 11 residues. The CDR3 protein is CASNRGNEQFF. CDR3 DNA: TGTGCCAGTAACAGGGGTAATGAGCAGTTCTTC.

This clonotype turned up a few times. The genes are TRBV9 and TRBJ2-5; 8 bases align to TRBD2. V lost 0 bases and J lost 3; bases outside the gene matches: 7. The germline V gene has CDR1 SGDLS and CDR2 YYNGEE. The CDR3 is 16 amino acids. The CDR3 bases are TGTGCCAGCAGCGTAGCTCCAGCGGGGGCAGAAGAGACCCAGTACTTC. Translation: CASSVAPAGAEETQYF.

This chain uses TRBV15 with TRBJ2-1; 9 nucleotides agree with TRBD2. Germline trimming cut 8 bases from V and 4 bases from J; bases unmatched to any gene: 9. Germline CDR1 and CDR2: LNHNV and YYDKDF (reference sequence). The CDR3 runs to 15 residues. Here the CDR3 reads CATGIDSGRYNEQFF. As DNA, the CDR3 is TGTGCCACCGGCATCGACAGCGGGAGGTACAATGAGCAGTTCTTC.

The gene calls are TRBV5-1 and TRBJ1-2; TRBD1 agrees at 8 bases. The CDR3 extends over 14 amino acids. Germline CDR1 reads SGHRS; CDR2 reads YFSETQ. V gave up 3 bases and J gave up 8 bases; unmatched junction bases: 9. The CDR3 region has the DNA TGCGCCAGCAGCTCAAGGGGACAGGCGGGAGGCTACACCTTC. It specifies CASSSRGQAGGYTF. Full variable domain (remainder filled in from reference TRBV5-1 and TRBJ1-2): KAGVTQTPRYLIKTRGQQVTLSCSPISGHRSVSWYQQTPGQGLQFLFEYFSETQRNKGNFPGRFSGRQFSNSRSEMNVSTLELGDSALYLCASSSRGQAGGYTFGSGTRLTVV.

The rearrangement uses TRBV28 and TRBJ2-7; D is possibly TRBD1 (6 bases). CDR3 length equals 16 residues. V lost 3 bases and J lost 9, with 24 bases in between. CDR1 is MDHEN, CDR2 SYDVKM, per germline. The CDR3 here is CASSLAAGVYFGGQYF. The DNA for the CDR3 is TGTGCCAGCAGTTTGGCGGCAGGGGTATATTTCGGTGGGCAGTACTTC.

At least ten counts were recorded for this clonotype. The J gene is TRBJ2-1, the V gene TRBV29-1; D not certain. The CDR3 consists of 12 residues. Germline assignment: CDR1 SQVTM and CDR2 ANQGSEA. Trimming shortened V by 6 bases and J by 5 bases, and 11 bases separated the two germline ends. In DNA, the CDR3 is TGCAGCGTCAGGACCGAAAACAATGAGCAGTTCTTC. Translation: CSVRTENNEQFF.

The chain employs TRBV4-3 and TRBJ2-1, with TRBD1 matching over 7 bases. There are 16 residues in the CDR3. V lost 0 bases, J lost 5 bases, and 7 bases stayed unmatched. Germline V lookup: CDR1 LGHNA, CDR2 YSLEER. CDR3 in DNA: TGCGCCAGCAGCCAAGATACAGGGGCGATACACAATGAGCAGTTCTTC. Its translation: CASSQDTGAIHNEQFF.

The chain combines TRBV12-3 or TRBV12-4 with TRBJ2-1; the D is unclear. The ends were cut back, 7 bases at V and 0 bases at J, with 10 bases in the middle. This CDR3 has 14 residues. Here the CDR3 DNA reads TGTGCCAGCACAAGGGTGCCCTCCTACAATGAGCAGTTCTTC. Amino acid sequence: CASTRVPSYNEQFF.

The chain has TRBV5-1 and TRBJ1-4; 8 positions agree with TRBD1. The CDR3 has 16 residues. V trimming: 5 bases; J trimming: 1 base; junction bases outside the gene matches: 7. Germline CDR1 SGHRS, CDR2 YFSETQ. The CDR3 region is CASSFGQGGTNEKLFF. CDR3 bases: TGCGCCAGCAGTTTTGGACAGGGTGGAACTAATGAAAAACTGTTTTTT.

The CDR3 region is CASSLGTSGVGYTDTQYF. The CDR3 bases are TGTGCCAGCAGTTTAGGGACTAGCGGGGTTGGATACACAGATACGCAGTATTTT. The rearrangement uses TRBV27 and TRBJ2-3; 13 nucleotides align to TRBD2. CDR3 length: 18 residues. J lost 2 bases, V lost 2 bases, and 7 bases had no gene match. Germline loops: CDR1 MNHEY, CDR2 SMNVEV (reference sequence).

The table lists this clonotype with a few counts. V and J are TRBV4-3 and TRBJ1-6; unclear D gene. Trimming took 0 bases from V and 13 from J, leaving 13 bases between them. Per germline, CDR1 LGHNA and CDR2 YSLEER. This CDR3 region has 14 residues. The CDR3 DNA reads as TGCGCCAGCAGCCAAGACACAGATATGGGGCCCCTCCACTTT. This translates into CASSQDTDMGPLHF.

Concerning this clonotype: Sequence at one end of the junction differs from germline and may be a read error. The genes are TRBV6-5 and TRBJ2-1; 8 bases are a match to TRBD2. CDR3 length: 16 amino acids. Germline CDR1 reads MNHEY; CDR2 reads SVGAGI. This CDR3 reads CASNTLVGGDHNERFF. The CDR3 bases are TGTGCCAGCAACACCCTAGTCGGGGGGGACCACAATGAGCGGTTCTTC.

This clonotype has a handful of counts. The gene calls are TRBV29-1 and TRBJ2-3, with D hard to call. The CDR3 runs 14 residues. V lost 4 bases, J lost 0 bases, and 11 bases lay in between. CDR1 is SQVTM and CDR2 is ANQGSEA in the germline V gene. CDR3 in DNA: TGCAGCGTTGCCCAGGCAGTTAGCACAGATACGCAGTATTTT. As protein: CSVAQAVSTDTQYF.

The chain couples TRBV28 to TRBJ1-1; 9 bases align to TRBD1. This CDR3 region has 14 residues. Per germline, CDR1 MDHEN and CDR2 SYDVKM. V trimming: 6 bases; J trimming: 5 bases; junction bases outside the gene matches: 7. The CDR3 spells CASRETGGRTEAFF. The CDR3, as DNA: TGTGCCAGCAGAGAGACAGGGGGAAGGACTGAAGCTTTCTTT.

A remark on this clonotype: Germline and junction disagree at one end, which may indicate a read error. The chain carries TRBV7-2 and TRBJ2-1; D gene uncertain. The length of the CDR3 is 12 residues. Looked up from germline, CDR1 is SGHTA and CDR2 is FQGNSA. The chain's CDR3 is CASSLYYDEQFF. DNA of the CDR3: TGTGCCAGCAGCTTATACTACGATGAGCAGTTCTTC.

J is TRBJ2-3 and V is TRBV20-1; D might be TRBD1 (5 bases). Germline V gene lookup returns CDR1 DFQATT and CDR2 SNEGSKA (reference sequence). Between the trimmed V and J ends, which lost 2 bases and 4 bases, there was a span of 13 bases. CDR3 length: 14 amino acids. The CDR3 DNA follows: TGCAGTGCTAGACCTCAGGGCGGAGCAGATACGCAGTATTTT. It is translated as CSARPQGGADTQYF.

The V and J genes are TRBV27 and TRBJ1-5; D not resolved. Per the germline V gene, CDR1 is MNHEY and CDR2 is SMNVEV (reference sequence). V lost 0 bases to trimming and J lost 5 bases, with 8 bases between them. The CDR3 covers 14 residues. As DNA, the CDR3 is TGTGCCAGCAGTTTATCGCCGGGGTATCAGCCCCAGCATTTT. Translating it yields CASSLSPGYQPQHF.

The chain couples TRBV20-1 to TRBJ2-7; D may be TRBD2 (6 bases). Germline lookup yields CDR1 DFQATT and CDR2 SNEGSKA (reference sequence). Trimming stripped 6 bases from V and 0 bases from J, with 15 bases between. The CDR3 covers 14 residues. The CDR3 protein is CSAPGTFSSYEQYF. The DNA of the CDR3 is TGCAGTGCCCCCGGGACTTTTAGCTCCTACGAGCAGTACTTC.

Turning to this clonotype: At one end the junction does not follow the germline gene, possibly because of a read error. The rearrangement joins TRBV12-3 or TRBV12-4 to TRBJ2-6, with 11 bases lining up with TRBD1. This CDR3 has 15 amino acids. This chain's CDR3 is CASSFGGQGASVLTF. The CDR3 DNA sequence: TGTGCCAGCAGTTTTGGAGGACAGGGGGCCAGCGTCCTGACTTTC.

Comment on this clonotype: The junction does not match germline at one end; this may be a read error. This chain connects TRBV6-5 to TRBJ1-1, with D unresolved. The CDR3 contains 14 residues. CDR1 and CDR2 from the germline V gene are MNHEY and SVGAGI. CDR3 loop: CASSSLNMNTEAFF. CDR3 coding DNA: TGTGCCAGCAGTTCCTTGAACATGAATACTGAAGCTTTCTTT.

This clonotype was seen a few times. The V call is TRBV11-3, the J call TRBJ2-1; 10 bases align to TRBD1. The CDR3 contains 14 residues. The V and J ends lost 4 bases and 4 bases, in that order; junction bases with no gene match: 1. CDR1 and CDR2 (germline): SGHNT, YENEEA. The CDR3 loop is CASSWTGGYNEQFF. CDR3 bases: TGTGCCAGCAGCTGGACAGGGGGGTACAATGAGCAGTTCTTC.

This clonotype was observed once. The chain employs TRBV10-3 and TRBJ2-3; TRBD2 agrees at 9 bases. The V gene end was trimmed by 4 bases and the J gene end by 4 bases; junction bases not matched to a gene: 6. The CDR3 loop spans 15 amino acids. Per the germline V gene, CDR1 is ENHRY and CDR2 is SYGVKD. Written as DNA, the CDR3 is TGTGCCATCAGTGGTTCTAGCGGGGTGGCAGATACGCAGTATTTT. Translating it yields CAISGSSGVADTQYF.

The chain is built from TRBV6-1 and TRBJ2-3, with 14 positions matching TRBD2. V gave up 11 bases and J gave up 6 bases; unmatched junction bases: 7. CDR3 length: 14 residues. Germline CDR1 MNHNS, CDR2 SASEGT. CDR3 DNA: TGTGCCCTCGGGGGGACTAGCGGGAGTGATACGCAGTATTTT. Translation: CALGGTSGSDTQYF.

This rearrangement joins TRBV4-3 to TRBJ2-5; D may correspond to TRBD1 or TRBD2 (6 bases each). The CDR3 is 17 residues long. The ends were cut back, 0 bases at V and 11 bases at J, with 25 bases in the middle. Germline values: CDR1 LGHNA, CDR2 YSLEER. The CDR3 is CASSQDSAGGGSYGQYF. CDR3 DNA: TGCGCCAGCAGCCAAGATTCGGCCGGGGGCGGCTCCTACGGGCAGTACTTC.

This chain uses TRBV20-1 with TRBJ2-1; 7 bases are a match to TRBD1. The J call is in doubt because the DNA end fits TRBJ2-7 better. Germline CDR1 and CDR2: DFQATT and SNEGSKA (reference sequence). This CDR3 is built from 13 residues. The CDR3 here is CSPGQSSYNEQYF. DNA of the CDR3: TGCAGTCCGGGACAGTCCTCCTACAATGAGCAGTACTTC.